This TCR beta chain is from a study of neoadjuvant anti-PD-1 for oral cavity cancer. Study at large: Patients without progression received a fourth nivolumab dose around day 43, then surgical resection on days 50-56. Study results and limitations: Non-responders to neoadjuvant nivolumab had significantly more clonal PBMC T cells than responders. Only a few patients per response group were TCR-analyzed; validation needed.

Documented time point: after neoadjuvant nivolumab, at surgical resection. Analysis of PBMCs was direct, with no culture step. Details on this clone: Its antigen is as yet unknown.

The trim removed 4 bases at V and 5 bases at J, leaving 9 bases unmatched. Per germline, CDR1 SGHRS and CDR2 YFSETQ. This CDR3 is built from 15 residues. Generated by immunoSEQ multiplex PCR, the TCRdb table keeps only in-frame clones and is missing some. The repertoire has 55,000 to 80,000 clones, approximately 87% of them found once; the top ten carry around 2.8%. The sequence came from a person aged 40-85 years with oral cavity squamous cell carcinoma. This chain connects TRBV5-1 to TRBJ2-3; 8 positions agree with TRBD2. The sample consisted of PBMCs, taken after nivolumab (anti-PD-1) treatment. CDR3 bases: TGCGCCAGCAGCCCCGGGGGGGGAGAGAGAGATACGCAGTATTTT. Protein: CASSPGGGERDTQYF.